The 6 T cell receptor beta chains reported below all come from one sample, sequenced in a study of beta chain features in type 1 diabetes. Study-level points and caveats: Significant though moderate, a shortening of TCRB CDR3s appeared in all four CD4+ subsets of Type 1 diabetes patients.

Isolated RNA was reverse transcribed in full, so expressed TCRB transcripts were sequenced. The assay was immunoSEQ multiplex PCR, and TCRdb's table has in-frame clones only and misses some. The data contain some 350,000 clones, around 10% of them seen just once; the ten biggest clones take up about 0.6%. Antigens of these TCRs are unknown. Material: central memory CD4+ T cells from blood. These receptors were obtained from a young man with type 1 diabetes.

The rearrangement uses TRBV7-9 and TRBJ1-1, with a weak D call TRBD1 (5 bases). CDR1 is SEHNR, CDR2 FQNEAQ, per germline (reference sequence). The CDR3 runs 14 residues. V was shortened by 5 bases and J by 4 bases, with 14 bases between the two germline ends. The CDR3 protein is CASSLQLGGTEAFF. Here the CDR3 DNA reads TGTGCCAGCAGCCTGCAGCTGGGGGGCACTGAAGCTTTCTTT. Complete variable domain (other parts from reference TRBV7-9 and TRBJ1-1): DTGVSQNPRHKITKRGQNVTFRCDPISEHNRLYWYRQTLGQGPEFLTYFQNEAQLEKSRLLSDRFSAERPKGSFSTLEIQRTEQGDSAMYLCASSLQLGGTEAFFGQGTRLTVV.

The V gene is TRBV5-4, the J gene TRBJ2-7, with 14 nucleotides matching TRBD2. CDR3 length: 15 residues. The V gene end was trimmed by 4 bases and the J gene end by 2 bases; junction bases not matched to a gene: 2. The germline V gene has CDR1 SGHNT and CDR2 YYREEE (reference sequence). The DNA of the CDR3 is TGTGCCAGCAGCGCGGGACTAGCGGGGGCCTACGAGCAGTACTTC. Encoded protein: CASSAGLAGAYEQYF. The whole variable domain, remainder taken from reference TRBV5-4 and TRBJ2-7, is ETGVTQSPTHLIKTRGQQVTLRCSSQSGHNTVSWYQQALGQGPQFIFQYYREEENGRGNFPPRFSGLQFPNYSSELNVNALELDDSALYLCASSAGLAGAYEQYFGPGTRLTVT.

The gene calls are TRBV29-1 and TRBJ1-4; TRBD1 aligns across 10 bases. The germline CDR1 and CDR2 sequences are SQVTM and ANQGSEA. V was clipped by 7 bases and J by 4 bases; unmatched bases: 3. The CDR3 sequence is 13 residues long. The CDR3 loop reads CSGGTGVNEKLFF. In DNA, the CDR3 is TGCAGCGGTGGGACAGGGGTTAATGAAAAACTGTTTTTT.

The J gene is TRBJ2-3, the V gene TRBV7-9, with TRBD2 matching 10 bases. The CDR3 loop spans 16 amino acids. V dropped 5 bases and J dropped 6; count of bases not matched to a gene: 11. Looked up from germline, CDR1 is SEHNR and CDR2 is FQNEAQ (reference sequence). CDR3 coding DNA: TGTGCCAGCAGCCAAGCGGCTAGCGGGAGTTGGGATACGCAGTATTTT. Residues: CASSQAASGSWDTQYF.

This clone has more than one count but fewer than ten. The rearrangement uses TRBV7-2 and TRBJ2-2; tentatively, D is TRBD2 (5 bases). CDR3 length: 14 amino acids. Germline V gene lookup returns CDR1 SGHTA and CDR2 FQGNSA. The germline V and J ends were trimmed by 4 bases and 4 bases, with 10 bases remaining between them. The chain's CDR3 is CASSWTYSTGELFF. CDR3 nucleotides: TGTGCCAGCAGCTGGACTTATTCCACCGGGGAGCTGTTTTTT.

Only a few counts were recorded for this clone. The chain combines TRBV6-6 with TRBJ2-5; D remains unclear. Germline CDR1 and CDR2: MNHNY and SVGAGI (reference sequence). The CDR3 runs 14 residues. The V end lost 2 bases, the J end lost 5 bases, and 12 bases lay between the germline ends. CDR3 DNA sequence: TGTGCCAGCAGTTACGGGCAGAGGTGGGAGACCCAGTACTTC. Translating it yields CASSYGQRWETQYF.